Below, 6 T cell receptor beta chains from the same sample are listed, as sequenced in a study of blood T cell repertoires in COVID-19. Sequenced by immunoSEQ multiplex PCR; TCRdb stores in-frame clones only, minus some. Of around 300,000 clones in the sample, less than 90% were seen once. Sequenced material: PBMCs or T cells enriched from blood (not recorded which). All receptors come from a woman aged 50 to 65 who had recovered from COVID-19.

The CDR3: CASIPQPGETQYF. The CDR3, as DNA: TGTGCCAGCATTCCCCAGCCGGGAGAGACCCAGTACTTC. The chain employs TRBV5-4 and TRBJ2-5, with D unclear. The CDR3 consists of 13 residues. The germline V gene has CDR1 SGHNT and CDR2 YYREEE (reference sequence). Trimming cost V 6 bases and J 4 bases, with 13 bases left between them.

The chain links TRBV5-4 to TRBJ2-1; 7 positions match TRBD2. The CDR3 runs 15 residues. CDR1 SGHNT and CDR2 YYREEE come from the germline V gene (reference sequence). The ends lost 0 bases at V and 4 bases at J; junction bases unmatched: 4. DNA for the CDR3: TGTGCCAGCAGCTTGGAAAGCGGGGCTTACAATGAGCAGTTCTTC. It translates to CASSLESGAYNEQFF.

This rearrangement joins TRBV19 to TRBJ1-1; D is undetermined. Germline loops: CDR1 LNHDA, CDR2 SQIVND (reference sequence). Trimming cost V 4 bases and J 3 bases, with 12 bases left between them. The CDR3 length is 14 residues. In DNA form, the CDR3 reads TGTGCCAGTAGTAATAAATACGGGTACACTGAAGCTTTCTTT. Translated: CASSNKYGYTEAFF.

J is TRBJ2-1 and V is TRBV27; D is perhaps TRBD2 (5 bases). The germline V gene has CDR1 MNHEY and CDR2 SMNVEV (reference sequence). Trimming shortened V by 4 bases and J by 0 bases, and 16 bases separated the two germline ends. This CDR3 comprises 17 residues. CDR3 nucleotide sequence: TGTGCCAGCAGTTCCCCCCCTGGCCGGGGCTCCTACAATGAGCAGTTCTTC. This translates into CASSSPPGRGSYNEQFF.

This clone was seen once. The rearrangement uses TRBV10-1 and TRBJ1-1; tentative D call: TRBD1 (6 bases). Trimming took 3 bases from V and 4 from J, leaving 15 bases between them. CDR3 size: 15 residues. Germline lookup yields CDR1 WNHNN and CDR2 SYGVQD (reference sequence). CDR3 sequence reads: CASSDGGATGTEAFF. Written as DNA, the CDR3 is TGCGCCAGCAGTGATGGGGGGGCGACTGGCACTGAAGCTTTCTTT.

The chain has TRBV30 and TRBJ2-7, with unresolved D. Germline values: CDR1 GTSNPN, CDR2 SVGIG (reference sequence). The CDR3 length is 11 residues. Trimming pared 3 bases from V and 5 bases from J, leaving 8 bases between. The CDR3 loop reads CAWRGPDEQYF. CDR3 sequence (DNA): TGTGCCTGGAGGGGCCCGGACGAGCAGTACTTC.